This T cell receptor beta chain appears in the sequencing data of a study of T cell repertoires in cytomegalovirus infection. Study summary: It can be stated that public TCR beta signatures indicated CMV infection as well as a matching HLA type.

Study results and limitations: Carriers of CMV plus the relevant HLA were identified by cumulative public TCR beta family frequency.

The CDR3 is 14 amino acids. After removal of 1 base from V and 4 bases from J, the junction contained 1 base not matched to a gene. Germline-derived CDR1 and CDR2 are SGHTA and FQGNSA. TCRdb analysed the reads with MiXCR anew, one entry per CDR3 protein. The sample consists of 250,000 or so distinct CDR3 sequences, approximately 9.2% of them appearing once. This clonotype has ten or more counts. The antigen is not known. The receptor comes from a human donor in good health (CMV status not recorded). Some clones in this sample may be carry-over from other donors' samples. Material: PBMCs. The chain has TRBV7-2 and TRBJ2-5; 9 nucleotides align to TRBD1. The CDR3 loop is CASSLDRGLETQYF. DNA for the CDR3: TGTGCCAGCAGCTTAGACAGGGGGCTAGAGACCCAGTACTTC.